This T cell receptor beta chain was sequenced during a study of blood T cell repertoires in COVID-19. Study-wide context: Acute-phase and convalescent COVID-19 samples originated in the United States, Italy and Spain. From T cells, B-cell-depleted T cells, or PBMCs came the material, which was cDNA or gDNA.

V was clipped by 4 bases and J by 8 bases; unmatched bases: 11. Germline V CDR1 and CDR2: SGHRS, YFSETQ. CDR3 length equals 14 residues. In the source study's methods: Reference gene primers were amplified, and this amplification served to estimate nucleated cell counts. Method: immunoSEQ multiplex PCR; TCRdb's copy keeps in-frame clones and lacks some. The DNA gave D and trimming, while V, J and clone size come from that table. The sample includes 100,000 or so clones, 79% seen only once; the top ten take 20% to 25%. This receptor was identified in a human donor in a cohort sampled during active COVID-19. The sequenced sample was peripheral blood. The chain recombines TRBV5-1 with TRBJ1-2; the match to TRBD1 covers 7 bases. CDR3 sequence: CASSPETGNGGYTF. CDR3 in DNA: TGCGCCAGCAGCCCAGAGACAGGGAATGGGGGCTACACCTTC. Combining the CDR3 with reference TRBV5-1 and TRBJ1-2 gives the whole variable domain KAGVTQTPRYLIKTRGQQVTLSCSPISGHRSVSWYQQTPGQGLQFLFEYFSETQRNKGNFPGRFSGRQFSNSRSEMNVSTLELGDSALYLCASSPETGNGGYTFGSGTRLTVV.